This T cell receptor (beta chain) was recorded in a study of cytomegalovirus exposure and HLA in healthy donors. Amplification used 60 Vbeta primers and 13 Jbeta primers. Clones were read by immunoSEQ multiplex PCR, and TCRdb kept only the in-frame ones, dropping some. The sample includes about 120,000 clones, about four fifths of them seen just once. Per the germline V gene, CDR1 is GTSNPN and CDR2 is SVGIG (reference sequence). V dropped 6 bases and J dropped 4 bases, with 15 bases sitting between them. CDR3 length equals 13 residues. The source is a woman aged 35 to 49 in good health and CMV-seronegative. The V and J genes are TRBV30 and TRBJ1-2, with D perhaps TRBD1 (6 bases). The sequenced sample was PBMCs. The DNA of the CDR3 is TGTGCCTGTTTCCTAGGGGGAATCTATGGCTACACCTTC. Its protein is CACFLGGIYGYTF. The full variable domain, rest sourced from reference TRBV30 and TRBJ1-2, is SQTIHQWPATLVQPVGSPLSLECTVEGTSNPNLYWYRQAAGRGLQLLFYSVGIGQISSEVPQNLSASRPQDRQFILSSKKLLLSDSGFYLCACFLGGIYGYTFGSGTRLTVV.